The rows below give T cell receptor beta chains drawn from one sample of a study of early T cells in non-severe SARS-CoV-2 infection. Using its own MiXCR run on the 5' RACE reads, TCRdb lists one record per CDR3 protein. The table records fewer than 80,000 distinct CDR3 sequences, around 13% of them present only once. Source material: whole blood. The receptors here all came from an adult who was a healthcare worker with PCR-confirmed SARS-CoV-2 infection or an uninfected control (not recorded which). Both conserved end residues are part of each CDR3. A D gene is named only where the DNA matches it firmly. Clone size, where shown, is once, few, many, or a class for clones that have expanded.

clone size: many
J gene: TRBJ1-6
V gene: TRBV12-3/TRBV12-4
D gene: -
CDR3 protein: CASSESQGRSPLHF
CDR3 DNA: TGTGCCAGCAGTGAATCCCAGGGTAGATCACCCCTCCACTTT

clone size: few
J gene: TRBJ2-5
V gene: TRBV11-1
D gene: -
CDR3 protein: CASSPRQGFQETQYF
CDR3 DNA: TGTGCCAGCAGCCCCCGCCAGGGGTTTCAAGAGACCCAGTACTTC

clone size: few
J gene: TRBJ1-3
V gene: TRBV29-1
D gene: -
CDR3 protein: CSVEGTSGGNTIYF
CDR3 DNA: TGCAGCGTCGAAGGGACGTCTGGGGGAAACACCATATATTTT

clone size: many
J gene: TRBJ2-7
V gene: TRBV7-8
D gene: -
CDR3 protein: CASSKDTYEQYF
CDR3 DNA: TGTGCCAGCAGCAAGGACACCTACGAGCAGTACTTC

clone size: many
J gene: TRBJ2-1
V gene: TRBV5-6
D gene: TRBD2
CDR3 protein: CASSSIAGNEQFF
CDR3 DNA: TGTGCCAGCAGCTCGATAGCGGGCAATGAGCAGTTCTTC

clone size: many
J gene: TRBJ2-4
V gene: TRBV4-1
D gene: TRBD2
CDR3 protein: CASSPLGLAGVMDIQYF
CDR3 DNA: TGCGCCAGCAGCCCCCTAGGACTAGCGGGAGTTATGGACATTCAGTACTTC

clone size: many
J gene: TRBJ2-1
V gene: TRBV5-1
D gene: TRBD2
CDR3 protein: CASSYTTSGRPSSYNEQFF
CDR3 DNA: TGCGCCAGCAGCTACACGACTAGCGGGAGACCGAGCTCCTACAATGAGCAGTTCTTC

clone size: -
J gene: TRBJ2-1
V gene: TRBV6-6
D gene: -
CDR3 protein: CASGQGGRNEQFF
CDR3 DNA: TGTGCCAGTGGACAGGGAGGGAGAAATGAGCAGTTCTTC

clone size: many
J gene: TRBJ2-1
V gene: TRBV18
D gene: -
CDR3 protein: CATTGLDEQFF
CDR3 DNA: TGTGCCACTACAGGTCTTGATGAGCAGTTCTTC

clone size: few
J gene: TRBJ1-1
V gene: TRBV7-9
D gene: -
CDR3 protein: CASSWTSEAFF
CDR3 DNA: TGTGCCAGCAGCTGGACGTCTGAAGCTTTCTTT

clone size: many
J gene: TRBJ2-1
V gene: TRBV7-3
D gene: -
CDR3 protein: CASSLTEDARLVF
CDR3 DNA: TGTGCCAGCAGCTTAACCGAGGACGCCCGGCTTGTCTTC

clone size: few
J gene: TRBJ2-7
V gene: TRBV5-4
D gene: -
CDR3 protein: CASSFGLFGEQYF
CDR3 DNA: TGTGCCAGCAGCTTCGGACTTTTTGGCGAGCAGTACTTC

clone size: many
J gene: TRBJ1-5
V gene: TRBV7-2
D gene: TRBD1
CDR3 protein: CASSPEGQNSNQPQHF
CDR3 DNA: TGTGCCAGCAGCCCCGAGGGACAGAATAGCAATCAGCCCCAGCATTTT

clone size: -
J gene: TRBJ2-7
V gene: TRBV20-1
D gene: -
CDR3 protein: CSATVGRAGEQYF
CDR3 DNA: TGCAGTGCTACAGTGGGCAGGGCAGGGGAGCAGTACTTC

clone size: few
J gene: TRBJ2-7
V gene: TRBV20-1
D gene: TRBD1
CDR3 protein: CSATIAVGGDEQYF
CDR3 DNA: TGCAGTGCAACAATCGCGGTAGGGGGCGACGAGCAGTACTTC

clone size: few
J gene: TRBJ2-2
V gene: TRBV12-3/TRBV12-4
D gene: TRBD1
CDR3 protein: CASSLRTGGTGELFF
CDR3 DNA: TGTGCCAGCAGTTTAAGGACAGGGGGCACCGGGGAGCTGTTTTTT

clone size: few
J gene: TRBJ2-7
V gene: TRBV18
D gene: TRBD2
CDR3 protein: CASSPGLADTYEQYF
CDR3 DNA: TGTGCCAGCTCACCGGGACTAGCAGACACCTACGAGCAGTACTTC

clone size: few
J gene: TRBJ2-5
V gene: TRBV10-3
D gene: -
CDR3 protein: CAISESGLAETQYF
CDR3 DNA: TGTGCCATCAGTGAGTCAGGTCTGGCGGAGACCCAGTACTTC

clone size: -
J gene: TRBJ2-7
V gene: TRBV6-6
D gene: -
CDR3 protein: CASSAGSGYEQYF
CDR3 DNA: TGTGCCAGCAGTGCGGGAAGCGGGTACGAGCAGTACTTC

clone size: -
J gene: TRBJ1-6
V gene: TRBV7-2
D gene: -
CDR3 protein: CASSFPGSPLHF
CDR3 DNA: TGTGCCAGCAGCTTCCCCGGTTCACCCCTCCACTTT

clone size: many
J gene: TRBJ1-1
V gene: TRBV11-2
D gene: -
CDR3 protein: CASSSQAGRTEAFF
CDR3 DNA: TGTGCCAGCAGCTCACAGGCAGGGAGGACTGAAGCTTTCTTT

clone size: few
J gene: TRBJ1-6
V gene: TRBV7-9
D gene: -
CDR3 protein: CASSPWDNSPLHF
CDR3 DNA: TGTGCCAGCAGTCCCTGGGATAATTCACCCCTCCACTTT

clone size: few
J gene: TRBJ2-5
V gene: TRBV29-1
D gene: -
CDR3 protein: CSVGGQETQYF
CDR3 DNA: TGCAGCGTTGGTGGGCAAGAGACCCAGTACTTC

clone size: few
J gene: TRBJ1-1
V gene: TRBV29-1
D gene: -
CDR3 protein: CSVGRPLNTEAFF
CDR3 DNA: TGCAGCGTTGGCAGGCCCCTGAACACTGAAGCTTTCTTT

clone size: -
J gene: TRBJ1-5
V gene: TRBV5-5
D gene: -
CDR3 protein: CASSLMYWGNQPQHF
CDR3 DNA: TGTGCCAGCAGCTTAATGTACTGGGGCAATCAGCCCCAGCATTTT

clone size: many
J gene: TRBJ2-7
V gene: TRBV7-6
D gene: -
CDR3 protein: CASSLGEQSSYEQYF
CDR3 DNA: TGTGCCAGCAGCTTAGGGGAACAAAGCTCCTACGAGCAGTACTTC

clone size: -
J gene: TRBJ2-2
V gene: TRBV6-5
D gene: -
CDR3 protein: CASSYVSGTGELFF
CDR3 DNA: TGTGCCAGCAGTTACGTCTCGGGCACCGGGGAGCTGTTTTTT

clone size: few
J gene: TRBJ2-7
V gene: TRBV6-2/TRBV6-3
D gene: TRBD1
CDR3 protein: CASSPRDRDREQYF
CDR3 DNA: TGTGCCAGCAGCCCCCGGGACAGGGACCGCGAGCAGTACTTC

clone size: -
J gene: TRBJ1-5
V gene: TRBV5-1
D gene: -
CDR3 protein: CASSLAGDNQPQHF
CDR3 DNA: TGCGCCAGCAGCTTGGCAGGGGACAATCAGCCCCAGCATTTT

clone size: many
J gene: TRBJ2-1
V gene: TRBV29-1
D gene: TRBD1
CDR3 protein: CSVEDGRGFEQFF
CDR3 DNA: TGCAGCGTTGAAGATGGCAGGGGGTTTGAGCAGTTCTTC

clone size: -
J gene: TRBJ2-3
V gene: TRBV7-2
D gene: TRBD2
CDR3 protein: CASSFGTSGGTDTQYF
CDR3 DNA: TGTGCCAGCAGCTTCGGGACTAGCGGGGGGACAGATACGCAGTATTTT

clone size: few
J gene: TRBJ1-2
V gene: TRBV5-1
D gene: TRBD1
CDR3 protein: CASSLGTGQSTF
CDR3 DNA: TGCGCCAGCAGCTTGGGGACAGGGCAGAGCACCTTC

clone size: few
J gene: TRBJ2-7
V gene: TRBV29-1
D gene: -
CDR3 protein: CSVTGLRYEQYF
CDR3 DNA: TGCAGCGTCACGGGTCTCCGCTACGAGCAGTACTTC

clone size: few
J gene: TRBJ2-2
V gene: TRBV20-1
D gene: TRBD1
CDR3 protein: CSAPKGQGNTGELFF
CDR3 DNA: TGCAGTGCTCCGAAAGGACAGGGGAACACCGGGGAGCTGTTTTTT

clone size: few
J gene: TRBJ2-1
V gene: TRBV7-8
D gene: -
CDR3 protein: CASSLGTGVRRFF
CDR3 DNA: TGTGCCAGCAGCTTGGGGACTGGAGTTAGGCGGTTCTTC

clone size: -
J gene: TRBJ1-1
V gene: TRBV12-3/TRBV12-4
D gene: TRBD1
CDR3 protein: CASKLTGKNTEAFF
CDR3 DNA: TGTGCCAGCAAACTGACAGGGAAGAACACTGAAGCTTTCTTT

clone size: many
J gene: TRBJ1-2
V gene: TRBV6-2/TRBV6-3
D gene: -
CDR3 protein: CASSYPQGYGYTF
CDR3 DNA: TGTGCCAGCAGTTACCCACAGGGATATGGCTACACCTTC

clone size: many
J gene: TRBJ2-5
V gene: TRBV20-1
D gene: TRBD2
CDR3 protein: CSARGGTSGGTVETQYF
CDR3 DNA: TGCAGTGCTAGGGGTGGGACTAGCGGGGGCACAGTAGAGACCCAGTACTTC

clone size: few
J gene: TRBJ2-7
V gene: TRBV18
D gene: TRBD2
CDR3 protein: CASSPPENSGVTSYEQYF
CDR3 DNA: TGTGCCAGCTCACCACCGGAAAATAGCGGGGTAACTTCCTACGAGCAGTACTTC

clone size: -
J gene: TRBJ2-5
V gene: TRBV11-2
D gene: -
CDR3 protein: CASIPIAGAQETQYF
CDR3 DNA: TGTGCCAGTATACCCATCGCGGGGGCCCAAGAGACCCAGTACTTC

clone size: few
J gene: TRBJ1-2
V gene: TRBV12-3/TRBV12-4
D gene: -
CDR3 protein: CASSRGQNGYTF
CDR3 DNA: TGTGCCAGCAGTCGCGGACAGAACGGCTACACCTTC

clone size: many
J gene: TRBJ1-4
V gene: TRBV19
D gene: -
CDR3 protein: CASSSDSGATNEKLFF
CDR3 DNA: TGTGCCAGTAGTTCGGACAGCGGTGCAACTAATGAAAAACTGTTTTTT

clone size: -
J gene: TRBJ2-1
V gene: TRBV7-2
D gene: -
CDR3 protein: CASSLAFDRGWFF
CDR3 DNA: TGTGCCAGCAGCTTAGCGTTTGACCGGGGATGGTTCTTC

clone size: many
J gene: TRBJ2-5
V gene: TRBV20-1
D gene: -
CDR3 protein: CSARPFPGETQYF
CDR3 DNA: TGCAGTGCTAGGCCCTTTCCAGGGGAGACCCAGTACTTC

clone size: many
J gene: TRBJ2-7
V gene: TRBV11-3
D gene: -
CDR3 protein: CASSSGLRSYEQYF
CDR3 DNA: TGTGCCAGCAGCTCGGGGCTCAGGTCCTACGAGCAGTACTTC